This TCR beta chain appears in the sequencing data of a study of blood T cells in healthy people across ages. A word on this clonotype: What it recognizes is unknown.

A sample-barcoded 5' primer and a J-beta primer mix were used in a second PCR of roughly 7 to 11 cycles. Each CDR3 protein is one row after TCRdb ran MiXCR on the 5' RACE reads. The sample has about 560,000 distinct CDR3 sequences, about a quarter seen once. Study-wide points: Without sorted subsets, naive and antigen-experienced compartments could not be conclusively compared.

The CDR3 contains 12 residues. Looked up from germline, CDR1 is SQVTM and CDR2 is ANQGSEA. The same specimen was also included in a second study, on T cells of mothers and their children. As reported in that work: Healthy Caucasian mothers, a few in number, and their six children were the donors. Using the M1S primer, the second PCR added sample barcodes along with 2-4 random nucleotides. Reads obtained per mother exceeded 8.5 million TCR beta CDR3 reads, with roughly 3 million obtained per child.

The rearrangement joins TRBV29-1 to TRBJ2-1, with 7 positions matching TRBD2. Judging by the DNA end, TRBJ2-5 fits better; the J call may be wrong. The sequence came from a boy between 2 and 10 years old in good health. The sample comprised blood. The CDR3 DNA is TGCACTACCGGGACTACCCAAGAGACCCAGTACTTC. Protein product: CTTGTTQETQYF.